The sample holds many counts of the clone carrying this TCR beta chain. The sample comes from a study of T cells after yellow fever vaccination. The CDR3 length is 18 residues. The V gene's germline CDR1 is LNHDA and CDR2 SQIVND (reference sequence). V was cut by 1 base and J by 4 bases, with 22 bases left in between. TCRdb fed the 5' RACE reads into MiXCR, producing one record per CDR3 protein. Here the sample spans tens of thousands of distinct CDR3 sequences, less than 5.5% being singletons. Study-level findings and limits: There was a small share of clonotypes that showed up in both the CD4 and CD8 compartments.

The source was PBMCs, either bulk or a sorted T-cell subset (CD4+, CD8+, memory, or dextramer-sorted; not recorded which), collected more than 35 days after the first yellow fever vaccination. The chain carries TRBV19 and TRBJ1-1; D is ambiguous. The sequence came from a man between 18 and 35 years old who received the YFV17D yellow fever vaccine. Here the CDR3 DNA reads TGTGCCAGTAGTATAGCCCCTATAAGACGAACTCGAAGCACTGAAGCTTTCTTT. As protein: CASSIAPIRRTRSTEAFF. Based on the CDR3 plus reference TRBV19 and TRBJ1-1, the full variable domain is DGGITQSPKYLFRKEGQNVTLSCEQNLNHDAMYWYRQDPGQGLRLIYYSQIVNDFQKGDIAEGYSVSREKKESFPLTVTSAQKNPTAFYLCASSIAPIRRTRSTEAFFGQGTRLTVV.